This TCR beta chain was documented in a study of long-term antiretroviral therapy in people with HIV. An immunoSEQ assay, version v3.0, was performed at survey level. Only in-frame clones appear in the TCRdb table, and some are missing; sequencing was by immunoSEQ multiplex PCR. The repertoire includes tens of thousands of clones, under 90% of them detected once, and approximately 8.8% sits in the top ten. The study, taken as a whole, reports: HIV repertoires spanned tighter CDR3 length ranges than controls did. Clonotypes expanded prior to ART showed repertoire dominance at all sampled time points. With ART, diversity went up but was still lower than in transplant donor controls.

This clone has a single count. Its antigen is not known. CDR1 and CDR2 (germline): MNHEY, SMNVEV (reference sequence). The ends lost 3 bases at V and 5 bases at J; junction bases unmatched: 5. The CDR3 contains 15 residues. The sequencing used unsorted PBMCs, collected 4.7 to 5 years after starting antiretroviral therapy. This TCR was sampled from a man in his forties or fifties with HIV. The chain carries TRBV27 and TRBJ2-1; 9 nucleotides match TRBD2. The CDR3 protein is CASSFAAGGNNEQFF. The CDR3 DNA reads TGTGCCAGCAGTTTTGCGGCGGGAGGGAACAATGAGCAGTTCTTC.